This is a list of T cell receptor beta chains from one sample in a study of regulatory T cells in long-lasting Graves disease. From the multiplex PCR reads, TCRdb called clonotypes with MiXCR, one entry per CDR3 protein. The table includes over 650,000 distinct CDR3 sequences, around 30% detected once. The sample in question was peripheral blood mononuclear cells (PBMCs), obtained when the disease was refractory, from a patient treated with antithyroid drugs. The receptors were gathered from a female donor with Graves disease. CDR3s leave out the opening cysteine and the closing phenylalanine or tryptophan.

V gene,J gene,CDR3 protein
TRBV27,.,ASKSRDRGDNEQF
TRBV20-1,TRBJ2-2,SARGGLAGSSHHPGELF
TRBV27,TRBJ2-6,ASGLGPPGANVLT
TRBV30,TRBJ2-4,AWARTGALAKNIQY
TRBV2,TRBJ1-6,ASNEGRQGATHSPLH
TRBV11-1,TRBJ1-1,ASSPERRQTEEAF
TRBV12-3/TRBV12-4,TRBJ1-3,ATEIGNTIY
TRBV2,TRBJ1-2,ASIDAPTGRQVYGYT
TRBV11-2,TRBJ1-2,ASSSRGGDVYGYT
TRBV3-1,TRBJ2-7,ASSQDVGSDEQY
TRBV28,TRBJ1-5,ASKDRGRVNQPQH
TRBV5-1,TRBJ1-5,ASSLEGVSSNQPQH
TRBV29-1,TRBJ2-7,SVGPGGTSYEQY
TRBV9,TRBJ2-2,ASSVGSGVTGELF
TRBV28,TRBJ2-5,ASSPQGPTQETQY
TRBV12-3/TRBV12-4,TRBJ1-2,ASGRLDPF
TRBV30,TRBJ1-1,AWSGDRRTEAF
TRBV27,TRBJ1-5,ASRTTGFNQPQH